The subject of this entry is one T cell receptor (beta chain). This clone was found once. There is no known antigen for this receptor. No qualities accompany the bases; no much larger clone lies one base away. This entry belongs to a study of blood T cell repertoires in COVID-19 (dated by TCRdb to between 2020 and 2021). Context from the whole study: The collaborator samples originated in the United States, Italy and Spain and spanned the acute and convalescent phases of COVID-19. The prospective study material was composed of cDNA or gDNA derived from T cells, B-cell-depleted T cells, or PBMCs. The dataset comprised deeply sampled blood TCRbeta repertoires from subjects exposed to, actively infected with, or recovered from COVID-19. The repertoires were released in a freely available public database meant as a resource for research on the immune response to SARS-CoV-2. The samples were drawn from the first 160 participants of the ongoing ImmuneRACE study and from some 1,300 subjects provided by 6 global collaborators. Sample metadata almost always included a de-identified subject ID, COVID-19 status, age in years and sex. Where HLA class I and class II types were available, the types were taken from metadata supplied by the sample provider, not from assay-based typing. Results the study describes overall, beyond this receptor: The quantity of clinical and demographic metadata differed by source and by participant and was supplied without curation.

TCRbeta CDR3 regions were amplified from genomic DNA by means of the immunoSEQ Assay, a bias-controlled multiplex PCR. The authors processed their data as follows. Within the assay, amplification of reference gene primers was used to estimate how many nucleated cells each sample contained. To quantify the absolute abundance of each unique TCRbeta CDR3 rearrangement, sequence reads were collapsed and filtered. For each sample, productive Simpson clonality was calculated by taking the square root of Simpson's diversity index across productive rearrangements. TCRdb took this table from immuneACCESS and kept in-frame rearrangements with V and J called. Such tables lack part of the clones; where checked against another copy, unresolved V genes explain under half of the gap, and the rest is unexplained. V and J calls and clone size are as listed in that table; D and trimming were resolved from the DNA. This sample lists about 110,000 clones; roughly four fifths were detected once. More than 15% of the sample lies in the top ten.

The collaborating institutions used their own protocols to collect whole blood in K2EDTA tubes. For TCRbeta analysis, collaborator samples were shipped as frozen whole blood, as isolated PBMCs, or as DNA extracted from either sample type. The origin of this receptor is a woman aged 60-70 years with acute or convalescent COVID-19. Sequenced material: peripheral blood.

The bases read TGTGCCAGCAGCCCCATTGGGACAGGGGTTTTAGGAACTAATGAAAAACTGTTTTTT. Its protein is CASSPIGTGVLGTNEKLFF. In this chain, TRBV28 is recombined with TRBJ1-4, with 10 bases aligning to TRBD1. The CDR3 spans 19 residues, from the cysteine through the phenylalanine. Solely the CDR3 DNA is kept, with 57 bases framed from the first base. Per the germline V gene, MDHEN is the CDR1 and SYDVKM is the CDR2. Germline trimming amounts to 6 bases on V and 1 base on J, with 14 as the count of junction bases outside the gene matches. With the rest looked up from the reference TRBV28 and TRBJ1-4 genes rather than sequenced, the full variable domain is DVKVTQSSRYLVKRTGEKVFLECVQDMDHENMFWYRQDPGLGLRLIYFSYDVKMKEKGDIPEGYSVSREKKERFSLILESASTNQTSMYLCASSPIGTGVLGTNEKLFFGSGTQLSVL.